This T cell receptor (beta chain) was identified in a study of T-cell memory formation after mild COVID-19. TCRdb redid the calling of the 5' RACE reads with MiXCR, one entry per CDR3 protein. Among about 49,000 distinct CDR3 sequences listed, around 7.2% were seen once. Points from the study as a whole: Most CD4+ clones that shrank were in CM and EM, while CD8+ ones turned up in EMRA.

This clonotype was detected ten times or more. Its antigen remains unknown. Sequencing was performed on PBMCs or a T cell subset sorted from them (not recorded which). This clonotype was obtained from a man aged 18 to 30 who had mild COVID-19 (a few samples of this study predate the infection). Cell type and time point are not known.

Here the CDR3 DNA reads TGTGCCAGCACCAAGCTGCGGGGCACAGATACGCAGTATTTT. It specifies CASTKLRGTDTQYF. This chain joins TRBV12-3 or TRBV12-4 and TRBJ2-3, with D possibly TRBD2 on 5 matching bases. This CDR3 is 14 amino acids long. V lost 7 bases, J lost 1 base, and 12 bases lay in between.